This T cell receptor (beta chain) was recorded in a study of blood T cell repertoires in COVID-19. Looked up from germline, CDR1 is SEHNR and CDR2 is FQNEAQ (reference sequence). J lost 5 bases, V lost 1 base, and 6 bases had no gene match. The CDR3 is 15 residues long. Authors' processing steps: Cell counts per sample came from amplifying reference gene primers. Method: immunoSEQ multiplex PCR; TCRdb's copy keeps in-frame clones and lacks some. V, J and clone size were drawn from that table, and D and trimming were deduced from the DNA. The sample lists nearly 200,000 clones, approximately 86% occurring once.

The receptor's source is a man in his 60s with COVID-19, enrolled during active disease. The J gene is TRBJ2-5, the V gene TRBV7-9, with TRBD1 identical over 8 bases. The sequenced sample was peripheral blood. DNA of the CDR3: TGTGCCAGCAGCTTAGACAGGGGGTTTAGCGAGACCCAGTACTTC. Translated, it gives CASSLDRGFSETQYF.